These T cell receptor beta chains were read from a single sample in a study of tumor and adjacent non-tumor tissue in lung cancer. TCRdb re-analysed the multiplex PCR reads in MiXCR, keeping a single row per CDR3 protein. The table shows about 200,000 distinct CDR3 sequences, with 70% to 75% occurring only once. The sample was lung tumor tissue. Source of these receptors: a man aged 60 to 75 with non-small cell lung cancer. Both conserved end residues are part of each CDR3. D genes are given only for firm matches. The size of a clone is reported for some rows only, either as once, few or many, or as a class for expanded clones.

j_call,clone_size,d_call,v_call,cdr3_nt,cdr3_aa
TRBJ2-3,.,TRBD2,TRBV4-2,TGTGCCAGCAGCAGGACTAGCGGGGGGGCCTCAAGCAGAGATACGCAGTATTTT,CASSRTSGGASSRDTQYF
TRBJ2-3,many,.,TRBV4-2,TGTGCCAGCAGCTCAGACACCTGGGGCACAGATACGCAGTATTTT,CASSSDTWGTDTQYF
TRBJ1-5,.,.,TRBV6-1,TGTGCCAGCAGTGTACAGGATAATAGCAATCAGCCCCAGCATTTT,CASSVQDNSNQPQHF
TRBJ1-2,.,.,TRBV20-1,TGCAGTTCTAGAGACCCTGAGAGGTATGGCTACACCTTC,CSSRDPERYGYTF
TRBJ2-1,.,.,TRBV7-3,TGTGCCAGCAGCCCTATTGGGGGCTCCTACAATGAGCAGTTCTTC,CASSPIGGSYNEQFF
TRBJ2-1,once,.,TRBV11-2,TGTGTCAGCAGCATAGAGTTCATAGGCCGGCGAGAGCAGTTCTTC,CVSSIEFIGRREQFF
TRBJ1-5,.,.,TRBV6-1,TGTGCCAGCAGTGAGAAACAGCCCCAGCATTTT,CASSEKQPQHF
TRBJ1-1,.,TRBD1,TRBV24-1,TGTGCTACCAGTGACGGGACAGGAATGAACACTGAAGCTTTCTTT,CATSDGTGMNTEAFF
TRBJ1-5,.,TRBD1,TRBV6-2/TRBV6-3,TGTGCCAGCAGTTACAAATCCTACAGGGGGTACAGCAATAAGCCACAGCATTTT,CASSYKSYRGYSNKPQHF
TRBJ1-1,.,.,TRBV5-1,TGCGCCAGCAGTGAGGGGAACACTGAAGCTTTCTTT,CASSEGNTEAFF
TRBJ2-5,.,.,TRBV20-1,TGCAGTGCTAGAGATCGGCTCCTCCATGAGACCCAGTACTTC,CSARDRLLHETQYF
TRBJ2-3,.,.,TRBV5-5,TGTGCCAGCAGCTTCATAGTGGGAGCAACAGATACGCAGTATTTT,CASSFIVGATDTQYF
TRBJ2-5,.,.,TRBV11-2,TGTGCCTGCGGCTCGGACGTTTCTTTTGGGGAGACCCAGTACTTC,CACGSDVSFGETQYF
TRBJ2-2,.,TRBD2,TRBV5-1,TGCGCCAGCAGCTTCAGGCCTAGCGGGGGGGACGCGAACACCGGGGAGCTGTTTTTT,CASSFRPSGGDANTGELFF
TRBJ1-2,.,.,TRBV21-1,TGTGCCAGCAGCAAACGGAGGGCCCACTGGGGCTATGGCTACACCTTC,CASSKRRAHWGYGYTF
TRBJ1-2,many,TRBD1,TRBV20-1,TGCAGTGCTAGAGCGGGACAGAACTATGGCTACACCTTC,CSARAGQNYGYTF
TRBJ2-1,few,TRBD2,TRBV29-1,TGCAGCGTTTGGGCTAGCGGGAGCTATGAGCAGTTCTTC,CSVWASGSYEQFF
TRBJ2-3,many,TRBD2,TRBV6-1,TGTGCCAGCAGTGAAGGAGCGGGGAGCACAGATACGCAGTATTTT,CASSEGAGSTDTQYF
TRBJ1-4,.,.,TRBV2,TGTGCCAGCAGTGAGGAGGGGCGGGAAAAACTGTTTTTT,CASSEEGREKLFF
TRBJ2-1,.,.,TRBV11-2,TGTGCCAGCAACTCCTCTCTAGCAGGGTGGACCAACAATGAGCAGTTCTTC,CASNSSLAGWTNNEQFF
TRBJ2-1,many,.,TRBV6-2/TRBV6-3,TGTGCCAGCAGTTATTCGCTAGCCGGGAATGAGCAGTTCTTC,CASSYSLAGNEQFF
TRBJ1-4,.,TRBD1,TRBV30,TGTGCCTGGACTGAGAGGGACAGGTCTAATGAAAAACTGTTTTTT,CAWTERDRSNEKLFF
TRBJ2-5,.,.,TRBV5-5,TGTGTCAGCAGCAGAGGACACGGCGCATCGGGGACCCAGTACTTC,CVSSRGHGASGTQYF
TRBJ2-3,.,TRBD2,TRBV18,TGTGCCAGCTCGCACTCGCCCTCTAGCGGGAGTGGCGTGGATACGCAGTATTTT,CASSHSPSSGSGVDTQYF
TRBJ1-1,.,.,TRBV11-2,TGTGCAAGCAGCTTAGATAGGGTTGCAGCTTTCTTT,CASSLDRVAAFF
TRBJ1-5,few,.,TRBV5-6,TGTGCCAGCAGCTTGGGAGCAGGGAGCAATCAGCCCCAGCATTTT,CASSLGAGSNQPQHF
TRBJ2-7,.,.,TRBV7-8,TGTGCCAGCAGCTTCACCGGGTCTACCCCCTCCTACGAGCAGTACTTC,CASSFTGSTPSYEQYF
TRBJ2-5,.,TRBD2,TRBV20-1,TGCAGAGCTAGCGGCAGGCTGTACCAAGAGACCCAGTACTTC,CRASGRLYQETQYF
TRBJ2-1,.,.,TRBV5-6,TGTTCCAGCAGCTTCACGGGGCGTAAAAATGAGCAGTTCTTC,CSSSFTGRKNEQFF
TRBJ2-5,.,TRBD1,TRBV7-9,TGTGCCAACAGCCTGACAGGGGGCCCAGAGACCCAGTACTTC,CANSLTGGPETQYF
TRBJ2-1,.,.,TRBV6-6,TGTGCCATGTGGAAGGGTTTTGGCGGCATTGAGCAGTTCTTC,CAMWKGFGGIEQFF
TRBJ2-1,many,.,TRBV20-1,TGCAGTGCTCTAGAGGGGATATACAATGAGCAGTTCTTC,CSALEGIYNEQFF
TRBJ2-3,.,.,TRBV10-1,TGCGCCAGCAGTGAGCGCCTACGATTGCAACCGACAGATGCGCAGTATTTT,CASSERLRLQPTDAQYF
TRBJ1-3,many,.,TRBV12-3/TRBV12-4,TGTGCCAGCAGGAGGAGTGCGGGAAACACCATATATTTT,CASRRSAGNTIYF
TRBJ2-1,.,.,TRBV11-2,TGTGCTAGCAGCTCTGCATGTTACAATGAGCAGTCCTTC,CASSSACYNEQSF
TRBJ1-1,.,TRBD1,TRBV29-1,TGCAGAGTGGGGGGACAGGATGGCCAATGGGACACTGAAGCTTTCTTT,CRVGGQDGQWDTEAFF
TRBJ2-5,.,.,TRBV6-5,TGTGTCAGCAGTTACTCGAAACGGTCAAGAGGAGAGACCCAGTACTTC,CVSSYSKRSRGETQYF
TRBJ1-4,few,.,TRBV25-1,TGTGCCAGCAGCCCAGGGGAAATTAATGAAAAACTGTTTTTT,CASSPGEINEKLFF
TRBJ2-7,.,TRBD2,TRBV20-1,TGCAGTGTCATCGGGGGGGACTCCGAGGAGTACTTC,CSVIGGDSEEYF
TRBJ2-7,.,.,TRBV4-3,TGCGCCATCAGCCAAGGAAATAGCGTGACCTACGAGCAGTATTTC,CAISQGNSVTYEQYF
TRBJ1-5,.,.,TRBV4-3,TGCGTCAGCAGCCAAGGTCCCAGCAATCAGCCCCAGCATTTT,CVSSQGPSNQPQHF
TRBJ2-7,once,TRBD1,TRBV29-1,TGCCGCGTTGTTACGAGGGCAGGGGGAACCTACGAGCAATACTTC,CRVVTRAGGTYEQYF
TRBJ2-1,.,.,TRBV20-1,TGCAGTGCTAGAGTGGAGATTGGAATTTTCCAGCATTTCTTC,CSARVEIGIFQHFF
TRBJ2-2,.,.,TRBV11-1,TGTGCCAGTAGCCAACTAGCTGGCGGCACCGGGGAACTGTTATTT,CASSQLAGGTGELLF
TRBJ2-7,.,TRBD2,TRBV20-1,TGCAGTACTCCCCCTAGCGGGAGCTCCTACGGGCACTACTTC,CSTPPSGSSYGHYF
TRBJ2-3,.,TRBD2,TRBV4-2,TGTACCAGCAGCCAGCCGGGACTAGTGGAAGATACGCAGTATTTT,CTSSQPGLVEDTQYF
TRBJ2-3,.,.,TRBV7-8,TGTACCAGCAGCTTATCCCCCGGTCTGCAGTATTTT,CTSSLSPGLQYF
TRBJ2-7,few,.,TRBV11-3,TGTGACAGCAGCTTTGGGAACGAGCTGTACTTC,CDSSFGNELYF
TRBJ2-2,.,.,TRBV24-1,TGTGCCGCCAGCGAAGGAGCTCTGAGCACCGGGGAGCTGTTTTTT,CAASEGALSTGELFF
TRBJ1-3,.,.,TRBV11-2,TGTGCCAGCAGCCTCACGTCTCGGTGCCCCAGCGGAAACACCATATATTTT,CASSLTSRCPSGNTIYF
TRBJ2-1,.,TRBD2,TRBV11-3,TGTGCCAGCAGCCAGGGACTAGTCTTGAATGAGAGGTTCTTC,CASSQGLVLNERFF
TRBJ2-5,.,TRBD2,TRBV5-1,TGCGCCAGCAGCCTAGCGGGCTCCCAAGAGACCCAGTACTTC,CASSLAGSQETQYF
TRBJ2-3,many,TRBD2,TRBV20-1,TGCAGTGCTGCCCCACTAGCGGGGGGTAGCACAGATACGCAGTATTTT,CSAAPLAGGSTDTQYF
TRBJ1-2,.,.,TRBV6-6,TGTGCCAGCAGTCTCTCGGGAGGAACGCTTGGCGGCTACACCTTC,CASSLSGGTLGGYTF
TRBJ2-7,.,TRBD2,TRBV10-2,TGCGACAGCAGTGCAACCGGACTAGCGGGAGTCTACGAGCAGTACTTC,CDSSATGLAGVYEQYF
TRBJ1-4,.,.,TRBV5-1,TGCGCCAGCAGCCTTACAAAGACAGGCGGGGCAACTAATGAAAAACTGTTTTTT,CASSLTKTGGATNEKLFF
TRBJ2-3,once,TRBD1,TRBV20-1,TGCACTGCGACCGGGACAGGGGGCATAGATACGCAGTATTTT,CTATGTGGIDTQYF